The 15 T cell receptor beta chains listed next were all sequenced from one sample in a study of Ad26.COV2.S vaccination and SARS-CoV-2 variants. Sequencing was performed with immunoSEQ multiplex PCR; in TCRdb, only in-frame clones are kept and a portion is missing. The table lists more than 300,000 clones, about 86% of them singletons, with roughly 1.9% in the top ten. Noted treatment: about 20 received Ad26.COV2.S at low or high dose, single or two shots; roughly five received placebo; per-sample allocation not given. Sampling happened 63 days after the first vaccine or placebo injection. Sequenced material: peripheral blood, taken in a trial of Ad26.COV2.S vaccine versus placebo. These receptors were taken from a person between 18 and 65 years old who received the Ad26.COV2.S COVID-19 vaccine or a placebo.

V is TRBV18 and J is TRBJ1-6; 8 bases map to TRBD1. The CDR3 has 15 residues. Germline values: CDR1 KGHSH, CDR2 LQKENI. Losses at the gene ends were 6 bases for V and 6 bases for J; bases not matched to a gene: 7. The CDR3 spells CASSPDRGPNSPLHF. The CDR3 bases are TGTGCCAGCTCTCCCGACAGGGGCCCTAATTCACCCCTCCACTTT.

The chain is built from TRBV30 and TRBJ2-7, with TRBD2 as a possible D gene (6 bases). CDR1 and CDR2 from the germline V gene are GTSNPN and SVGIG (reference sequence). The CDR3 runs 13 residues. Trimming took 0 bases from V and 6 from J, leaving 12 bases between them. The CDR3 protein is CAWSVQRAGEQYF. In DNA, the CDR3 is TGTGCCTGGAGTGTACAGCGGGCGGGCGAGCAGTACTTC.

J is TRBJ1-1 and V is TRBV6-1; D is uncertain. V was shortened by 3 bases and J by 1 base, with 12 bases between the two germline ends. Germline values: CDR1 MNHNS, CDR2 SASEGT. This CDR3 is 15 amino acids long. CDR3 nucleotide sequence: TGTGCCAGCAGTGAGACACAGTTAAAGAACACTGAAGCTTTCTTT. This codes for CASSETQLKNTEAFF.

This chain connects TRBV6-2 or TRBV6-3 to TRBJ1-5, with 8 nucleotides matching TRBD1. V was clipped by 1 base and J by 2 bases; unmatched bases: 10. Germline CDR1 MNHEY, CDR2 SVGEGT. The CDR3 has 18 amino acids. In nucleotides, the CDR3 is TGTGCCAGCAGTTACTGGGGGGGGGCAGGGGGCGGCAATCAGCCCCAGCATTTT. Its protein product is CASSYWGGAGGGNQPQHF.

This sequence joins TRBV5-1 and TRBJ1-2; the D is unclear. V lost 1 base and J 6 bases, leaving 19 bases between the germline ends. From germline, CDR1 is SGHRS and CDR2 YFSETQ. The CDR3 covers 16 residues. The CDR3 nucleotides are TGCGCCAGCAGCTTGTCCGGAGGAGTGGCAGGCGATGGCTACACCTTC. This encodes CASSLSGGVAGDGYTF.

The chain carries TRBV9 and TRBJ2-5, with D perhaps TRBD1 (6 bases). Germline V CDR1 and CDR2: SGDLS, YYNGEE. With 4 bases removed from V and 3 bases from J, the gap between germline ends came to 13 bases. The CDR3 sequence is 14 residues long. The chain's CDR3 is CASSLSSGEETQYF. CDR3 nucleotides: TGTGCCAGCAGCCTAAGTTCAGGGGAAGAGACCCAGTACTTC.

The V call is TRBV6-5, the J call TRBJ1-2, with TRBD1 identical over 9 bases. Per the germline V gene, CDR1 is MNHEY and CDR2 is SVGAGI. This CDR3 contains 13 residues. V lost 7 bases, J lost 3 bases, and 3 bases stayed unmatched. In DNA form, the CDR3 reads TGTGCCAGCATAGGACAGGGGTACTATGGCTACACCTTC. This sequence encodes CASIGQGYYGYTF.

CDR3 residues: CASSLSTSGGTDTQYF. In DNA, the CDR3 is TGTGCCAGCAGCTTGTCAACTAGCGGAGGGACAGATACGCAGTATTTT. This sequence joins TRBV5-4 and TRBJ2-3, with 8 bases lining up with TRBD2. This CDR3 comprises 16 residues. Germline CDR1 and CDR2: SGHNT and YYREEE (reference sequence). The V segment lost 1 base and the J segment 3 bases; nucleotides outside the gene matches: 7.

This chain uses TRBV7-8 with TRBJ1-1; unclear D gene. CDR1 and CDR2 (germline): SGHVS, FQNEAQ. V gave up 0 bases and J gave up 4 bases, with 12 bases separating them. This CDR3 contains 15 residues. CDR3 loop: CASSLAWGRGTEAFF. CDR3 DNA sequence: TGTGCCAGCAGCTTAGCGTGGGGTAGAGGCACTGAAGCTTTCTTT.

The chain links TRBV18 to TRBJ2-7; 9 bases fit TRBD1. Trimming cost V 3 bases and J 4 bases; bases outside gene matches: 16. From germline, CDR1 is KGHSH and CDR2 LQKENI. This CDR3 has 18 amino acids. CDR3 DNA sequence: TGTGCCAGCTCACCTAGTCCCGGGACAGGGCTCGTTCGGTACGAGCAGTACTTC. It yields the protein CASSPSPGTGLVRYEQYF. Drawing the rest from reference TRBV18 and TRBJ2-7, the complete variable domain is NAGVMQNPRHLVRRRGQEARLRCSPMKGHSHVYWYRQLPEEGLKFMVYLQKENIIDESGMPKERFSAEFPKEGPSILRIQQVVRGDSAAYFCASSPSPGTGLVRYEQYFGPGTRLTVT.

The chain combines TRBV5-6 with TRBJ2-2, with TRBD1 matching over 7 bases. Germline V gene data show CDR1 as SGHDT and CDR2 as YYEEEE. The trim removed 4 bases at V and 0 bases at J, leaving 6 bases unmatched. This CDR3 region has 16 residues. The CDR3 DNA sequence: TGTGCCAGCAGCAAGACGACAGGGACGAACACCGGGGAGCTGTTTTTT. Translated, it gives CASSKTTGTNTGELFF.

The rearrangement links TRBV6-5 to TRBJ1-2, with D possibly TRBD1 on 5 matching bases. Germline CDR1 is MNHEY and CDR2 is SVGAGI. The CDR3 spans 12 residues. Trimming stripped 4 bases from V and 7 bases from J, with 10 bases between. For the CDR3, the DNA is TGTGCCAGCAGTTGGGGGGATGGTGGCTACACCTTC. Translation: CASSWGDGGYTF.

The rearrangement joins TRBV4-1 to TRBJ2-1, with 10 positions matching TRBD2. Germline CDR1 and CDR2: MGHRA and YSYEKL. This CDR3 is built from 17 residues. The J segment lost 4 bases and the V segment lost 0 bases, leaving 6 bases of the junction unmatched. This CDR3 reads CASSQEPGLAVYNEQFF. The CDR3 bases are TGCGCCAGCAGCCAAGAACCCGGACTAGCGGTTTACAATGAGCAGTTCTTC.

The CDR3 sequence is CASSAQQGAEAFF. The CDR3 DNA reads TGTGCCAGCAGTGCACAACAGGGGGCTGAAGCTTTCTTT. The chain links TRBV27 to TRBJ1-1; 8 bases map to TRBD1. V shed 5 bases, J shed 6 bases, and the junction held 5 bases outside the gene matches. Germline CDR1 MNHEY, CDR2 SMNVEV (reference sequence). The CDR3 contains 13 residues.

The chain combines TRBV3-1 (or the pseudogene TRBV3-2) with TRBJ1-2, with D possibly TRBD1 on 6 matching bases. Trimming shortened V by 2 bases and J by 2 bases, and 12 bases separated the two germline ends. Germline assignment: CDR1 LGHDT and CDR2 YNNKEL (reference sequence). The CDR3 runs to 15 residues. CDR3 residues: CASSQSGGRNYGYTF. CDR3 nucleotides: TGTGCCAGCAGCCAATCCGGGGGGCGCAACTATGGCTACACCTTC.